This T cell receptor beta chain was identified in a study of graft-versus-host responses after intestinal transplantation. Profiled with immunoSEQ multiplex PCR; TCRdb holds only in-frame clones, not every one. The table records more than 50,000 clones, about 89% of them present only once. The CDR3 is 14 amino acids. Germline assignment: CDR1 SNHLY and CDR2 FYNNEI. V was pared by 7 bases and J by 6 bases, with 10 bases of the junction left unmatched. The input for sequencing was PBMCs, taken roughly 660 days after intestinal transplant. The receptor was isolated from a human patient who received an intestinal transplant, so some T cells may come from the graft donor. The chain combines TRBV2 with TRBJ1-1; 8 bases match TRBD1. The chain's CDR3 is CASMGQEERPEAFF. For the CDR3, the DNA is TGTGCCAGCATGGGACAGGAGGAGAGGCCTGAAGCTTTCTTT. Full variable domain (rest looked up from reference TRBV2 and TRBJ1-1): EPEVTQTPSHQVTQMGQEVILRCVPISNHLYFYWYRQILGQKVEFLVSFYNNEISEKSEIFDDQFSVERPDGSNFTLKIRSTKLEDSAMYFCASMGQEERPEAFFGQGTRLTVV.